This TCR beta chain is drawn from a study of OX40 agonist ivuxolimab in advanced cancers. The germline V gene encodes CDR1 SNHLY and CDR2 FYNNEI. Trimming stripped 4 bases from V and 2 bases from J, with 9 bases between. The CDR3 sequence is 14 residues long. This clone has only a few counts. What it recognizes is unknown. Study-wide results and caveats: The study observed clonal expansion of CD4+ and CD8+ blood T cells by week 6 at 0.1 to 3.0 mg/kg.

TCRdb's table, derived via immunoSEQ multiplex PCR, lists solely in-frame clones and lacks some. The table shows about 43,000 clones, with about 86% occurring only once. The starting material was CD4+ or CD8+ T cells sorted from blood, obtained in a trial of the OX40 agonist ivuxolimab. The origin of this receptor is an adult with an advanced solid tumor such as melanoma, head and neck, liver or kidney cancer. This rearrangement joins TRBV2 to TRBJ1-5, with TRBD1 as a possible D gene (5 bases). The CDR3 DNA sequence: TGTGCCAGCAGTGGGGGAGGGGGCAATCAGCCCCAGCATTTT. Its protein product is CASSGGGGNQPQHF.